A selection of T cell receptor beta chains follows, all from one sample in a study of blood T cell repertoires in COVID-19. Sequencing used immunoSEQ multiplex PCR; TCRdb keeps in-frame clones, though not all of them. The sample carries about 120,000 clones, roughly four fifths recorded once. Sequences were obtained from peripheral blood. The source of these receptors is a man aged 55-75 years with acute or convalescent COVID-19. CDR3s include the opening cysteine and the closing phenylalanine or tryptophan. A D gene is named only where the DNA matches it firmly.

D gene: TRBD2; J gene: TRBJ2-1; V gene: TRBV19; CDR3 DNA: TGTGCCAGTACCGCCTTCGGACTAGCGGAGCACAATGAGCAGTTCTTC; CDR3 protein: CASTAFGLAEHNEQFF
D gene: TRBD2; J gene: TRBJ2-7; V gene: TRBV5-1; CDR3 DNA: TGCGCCAGCAGCTTGGTGGCAGCGGGGGGCTACGAGCAGTACTTC; CDR3 protein: CASSLVAAGGYEQYF
D gene: -; J gene: TRBJ2-3; V gene: TRBV10-2; CDR3 DNA: TGCGCCAGCAGTGAGTCTTATGATAGATCGGCAGAGACTATCACAGATACGCAGTATTTT; CDR3 protein: CASSESYDRSAETITDTQYF
D gene: -; J gene: TRBJ2-7; V gene: TRBV29-1; CDR3 DNA: TGCAGCGTTCACCTCACAGCGGCGGAGTACTTC; CDR3 protein: CSVHLTAAEYF
D gene: TRBD1; J gene: TRBJ2-1; V gene: TRBV6-5; CDR3 DNA: TGTGCCAGCAGTTCCTTCTTTACAGGGGGCGGTGAGCAGTTCTTC; CDR3 protein: CASSSFFTGGGEQFF
D gene: -; J gene: TRBJ2-3; V gene: TRBV5-6; CDR3 DNA: TGTGCCAGCAGCCGGGGACTGAGCACAGATACGCAGTATTTT; CDR3 protein: CASSRGLSTDTQYF
D gene: TRBD1; J gene: TRBJ2-2; V gene: TRBV9; CDR3 DNA: TGTGCCAGCAGCGTAGGGGACAGGAACACCGGGGAGCTGTTTTTT; CDR3 protein: CASSVGDRNTGELFF
D gene: TRBD1; J gene: TRBJ2-7; V gene: TRBV25-1; CDR3 DNA: TGTGCCAGCAGTGTAATGGGCCAGGGGGCTACCTACGAGCAGTACTTC; CDR3 protein: CASSVMGQGATYEQYF
D gene: -; J gene: TRBJ2-1; V gene: TRBV6-4; CDR3 DNA: TGTGCCAGCAGTGACGAGCGGGCTGATGAGCAGTTCTTC; CDR3 protein: CASSDERADEQFF
D gene: TRBD1; J gene: TRBJ1-2; V gene: TRBV5-1; CDR3 DNA: TGCGCCAGCAGCTCCTCGGGACAGGGGGCTTATGGCTACACCTTC; CDR3 protein: CASSSSGQGAYGYTF
D gene: -; J gene: TRBJ2-5; V gene: TRBV24-1; CDR3 DNA: TGTGCCACCAGTGGGGGTGGGGCTGGTCAAGAGACCCAGTACTTC; CDR3 protein: CATSGGGAGQETQYF
D gene: -; J gene: TRBJ1-2; V gene: TRBV24-1; CDR3 DNA: TGTGCCACTAACCCGATGAATCCGGGACTCCCTACATTCTATGGCTACACCTTC; CDR3 protein: CATNPMNPGLPTFYGYTF
D gene: -; J gene: TRBJ1-6; V gene: TRBV6-5; CDR3 DNA: TGTGCCAGCAGGATAGGACAGAGTAATTCACCCCTCCACTTT; CDR3 protein: CASRIGQSNSPLHF
D gene: TRBD2; J gene: TRBJ2-3; V gene: TRBV7-7; CDR3 DNA: TGTGCCAGCAGCCATACTCGGGGGGGCTTGGATACGCAGTATTTT; CDR3 protein: CASSHTRGGLDTQYF
D gene: TRBD1; J gene: TRBJ2-3; V gene: TRBV6-5; CDR3 DNA: TGTGCCACCAGGGGGAGAACAGATACGCAGTATTTT; CDR3 protein: CATRGRTDTQYF